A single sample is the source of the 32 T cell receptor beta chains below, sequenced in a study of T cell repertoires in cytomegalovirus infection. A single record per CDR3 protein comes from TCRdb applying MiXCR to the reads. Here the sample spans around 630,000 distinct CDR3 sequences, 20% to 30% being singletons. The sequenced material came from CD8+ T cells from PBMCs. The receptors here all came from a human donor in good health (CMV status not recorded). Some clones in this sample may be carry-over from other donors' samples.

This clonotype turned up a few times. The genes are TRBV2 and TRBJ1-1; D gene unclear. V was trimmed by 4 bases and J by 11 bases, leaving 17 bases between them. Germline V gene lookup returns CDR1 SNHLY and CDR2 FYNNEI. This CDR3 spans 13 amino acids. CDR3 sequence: CASSGTVPRGAFF. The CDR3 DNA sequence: TGTGCCAGCAGTGGGACGGTCCCGCGAGGGGCTTTCTTT.

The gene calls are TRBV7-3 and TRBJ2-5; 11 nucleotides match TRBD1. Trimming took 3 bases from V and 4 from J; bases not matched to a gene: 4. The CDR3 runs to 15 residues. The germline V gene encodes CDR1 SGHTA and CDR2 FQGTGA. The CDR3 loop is CASSLPGQGVETQYF. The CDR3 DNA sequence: TGTGCCAGCAGCTTGCCGGGACAGGGGGTAGAGACCCAGTACTTC.

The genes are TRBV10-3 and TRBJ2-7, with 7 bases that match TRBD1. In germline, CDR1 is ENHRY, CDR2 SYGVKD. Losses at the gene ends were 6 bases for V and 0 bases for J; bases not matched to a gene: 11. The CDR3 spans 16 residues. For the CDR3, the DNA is TGTGCCATCAGCCGCAGGGGGTCCCCTAGCTCCTACGAGCAGTACTTC. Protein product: CAISRRGSPSSYEQYF.

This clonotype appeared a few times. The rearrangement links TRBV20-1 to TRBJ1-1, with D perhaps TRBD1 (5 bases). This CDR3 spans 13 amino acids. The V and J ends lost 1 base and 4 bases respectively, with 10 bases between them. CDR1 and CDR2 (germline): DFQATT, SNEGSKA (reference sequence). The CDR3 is CSARVAGTTEAFF. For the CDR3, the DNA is TGCAGTGCTAGAGTCGCGGGGACCACTGAAGCTTTCTTT.

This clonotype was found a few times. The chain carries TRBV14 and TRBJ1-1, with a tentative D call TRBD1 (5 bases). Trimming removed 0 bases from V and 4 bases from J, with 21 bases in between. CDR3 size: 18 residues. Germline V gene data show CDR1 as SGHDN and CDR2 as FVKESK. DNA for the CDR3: TGTGCCAGCAGCCAAGATATAAAGGGAAAGGGGTCAAGCACTGAAGCTTTCTTT. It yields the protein CASSQDIKGKGSSTEAFF.

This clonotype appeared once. The CDR3, as DNA: TGTGCCATCAGTTTTAGGTCGGGAGATTATGGCTACACCTTC. Translated, it gives CAISFRSGDYGYTF. J is TRBJ1-2 and V is TRBV10-3; D is ambiguous. V lost 5 bases and J lost 5, with 15 bases in between. The CDR3 is 14 residues long. From germline, CDR1 is ENHRY and CDR2 SYGVKD.

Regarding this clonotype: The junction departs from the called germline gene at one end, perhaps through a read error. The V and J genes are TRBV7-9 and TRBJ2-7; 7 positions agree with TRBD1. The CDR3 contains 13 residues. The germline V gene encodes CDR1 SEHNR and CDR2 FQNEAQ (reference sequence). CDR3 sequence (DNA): TGTGCCAGCAGTTCGGACAGGCCAGAGGAAGTAGACTTC. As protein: CASSSDRPEEVDF.

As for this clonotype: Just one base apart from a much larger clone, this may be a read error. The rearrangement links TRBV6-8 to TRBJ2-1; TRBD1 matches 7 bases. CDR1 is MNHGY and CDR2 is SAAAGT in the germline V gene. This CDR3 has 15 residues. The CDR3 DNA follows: TGTGCCAGCAGTTACTCAGGGGGCTCCTACAATGAGGAGTTCTTC. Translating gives CASSYSGGSYNEEFF.

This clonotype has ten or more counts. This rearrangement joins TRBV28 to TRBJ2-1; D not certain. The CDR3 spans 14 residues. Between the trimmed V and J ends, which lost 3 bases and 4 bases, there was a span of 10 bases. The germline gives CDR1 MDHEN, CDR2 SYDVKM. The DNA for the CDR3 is TGTGCCAGCAGTTTTAGGTTGAGTTACAATGAGCAGTTCTTC. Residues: CASSFRLSYNEQFF.

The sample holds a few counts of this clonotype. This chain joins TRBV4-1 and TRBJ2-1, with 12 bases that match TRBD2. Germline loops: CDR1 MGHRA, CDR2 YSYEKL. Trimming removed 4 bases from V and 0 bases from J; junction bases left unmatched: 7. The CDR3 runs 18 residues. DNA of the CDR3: TGCGCCAGCAGCCCACGGACTAGCGGGGCCCGCTCCTACAATGAGCAGTTCTTC. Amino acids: CASSPRTSGARSYNEQFF.

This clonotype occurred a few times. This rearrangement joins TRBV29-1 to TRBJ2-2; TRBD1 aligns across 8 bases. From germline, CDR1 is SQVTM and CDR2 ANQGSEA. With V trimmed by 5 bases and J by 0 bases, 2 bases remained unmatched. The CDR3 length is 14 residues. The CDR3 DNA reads TGCAGCGTTACGGACAGGGCGAACACCGGGGAGCTGTTTTTT. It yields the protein CSVTDRANTGELFF.

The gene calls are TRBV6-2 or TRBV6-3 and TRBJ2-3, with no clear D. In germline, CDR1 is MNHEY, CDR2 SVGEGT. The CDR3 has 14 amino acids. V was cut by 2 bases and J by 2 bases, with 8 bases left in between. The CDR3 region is CASSYASLTDTQYF. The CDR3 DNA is TGTGCCAGCAGTTACGCGAGTCTCACAGATACGCAGTATTTT.

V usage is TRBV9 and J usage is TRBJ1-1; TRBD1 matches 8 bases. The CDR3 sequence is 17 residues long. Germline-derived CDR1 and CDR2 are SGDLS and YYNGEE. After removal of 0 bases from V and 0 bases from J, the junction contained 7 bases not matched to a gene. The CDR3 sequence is CASSVGGTGGMNTEAFF. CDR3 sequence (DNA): TGTGCCAGCAGCGTAGGTGGGACAGGTGGAATGAACACTGAAGCTTTCTTT.

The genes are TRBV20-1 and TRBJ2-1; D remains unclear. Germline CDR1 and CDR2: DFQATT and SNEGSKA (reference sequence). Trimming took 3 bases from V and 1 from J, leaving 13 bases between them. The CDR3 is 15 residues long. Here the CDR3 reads CSARSVPDSYNEQFF. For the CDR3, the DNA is TGCAGTGCTAGGTCCGTGCCAGATTCCTACAATGAGCAGTTCTTC.

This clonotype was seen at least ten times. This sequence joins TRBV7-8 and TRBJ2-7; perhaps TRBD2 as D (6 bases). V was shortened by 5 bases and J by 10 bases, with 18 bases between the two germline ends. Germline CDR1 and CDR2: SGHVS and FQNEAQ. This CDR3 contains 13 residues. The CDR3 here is CASSHATTGDQYF. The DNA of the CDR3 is TGTGCCAGCAGCCACGCCACGACGGGGGATCAGTACTTC.

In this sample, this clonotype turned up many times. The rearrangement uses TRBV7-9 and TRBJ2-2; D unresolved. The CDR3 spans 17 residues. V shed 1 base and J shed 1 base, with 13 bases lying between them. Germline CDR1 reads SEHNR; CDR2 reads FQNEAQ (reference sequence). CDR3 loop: CASSLEFRLGNTGELFF. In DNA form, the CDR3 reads TGTGCCAGCAGCTTAGAATTTCGTCTAGGGAACACCGGGGAGCTGTTTTTT.

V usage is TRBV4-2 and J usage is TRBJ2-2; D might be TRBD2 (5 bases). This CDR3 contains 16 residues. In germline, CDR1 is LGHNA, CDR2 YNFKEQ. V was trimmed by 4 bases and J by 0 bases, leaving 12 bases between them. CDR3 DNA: TGTGCCAGCAGCCCGGTGAGCGGTTCGAACACCGGGGAGCTGTTTTTT. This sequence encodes CASSPVSGSNTGELFF.

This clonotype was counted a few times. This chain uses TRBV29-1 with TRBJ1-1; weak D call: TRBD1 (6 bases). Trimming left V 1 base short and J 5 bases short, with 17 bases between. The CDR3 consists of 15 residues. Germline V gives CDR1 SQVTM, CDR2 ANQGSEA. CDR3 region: CSVEGDGAGVTEAFF. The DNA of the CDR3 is TGCAGCGTTGAAGGAGATGGGGCAGGGGTGACTGAAGCTTTCTTT.

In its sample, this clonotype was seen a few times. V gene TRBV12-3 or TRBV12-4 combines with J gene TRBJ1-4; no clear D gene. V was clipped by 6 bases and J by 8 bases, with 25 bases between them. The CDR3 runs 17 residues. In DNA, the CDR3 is TGTGCCAGCAGCCCCCCCGGGGTTCAATCCCCTGAAGAAAAACTGTTTTTT. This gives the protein CASSPPGVQSPEEKLFF.

The CDR3 loop reads CSVEQGIKGASLADEQFF. The CDR3 DNA sequence: TGCAGCGTTGAACAGGGTATAAAGGGGGCATCGCTTGCGGATGAGCAGTTCTTC. The V call is TRBV29-1, the J call TRBJ2-1, with 7 bases identical to TRBD1. Trimming took 2 bases from V and 8 from J; bases not matched to a gene: 21. This CDR3 spans 18 amino acids. CDR1 and CDR2 (germline): SQVTM, ANQGSEA.

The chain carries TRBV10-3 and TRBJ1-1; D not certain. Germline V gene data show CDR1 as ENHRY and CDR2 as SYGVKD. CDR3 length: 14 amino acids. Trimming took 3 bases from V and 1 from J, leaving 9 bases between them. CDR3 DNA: TGTGCCATCAGTGAAGGACGGAAGAACACTGAAGCTTTCTTT. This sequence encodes CAISEGRKNTEAFF.

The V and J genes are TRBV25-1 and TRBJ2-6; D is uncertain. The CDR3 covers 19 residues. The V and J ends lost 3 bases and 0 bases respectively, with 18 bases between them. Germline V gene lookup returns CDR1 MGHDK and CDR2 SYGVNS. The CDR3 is CASSESHPSPFSGANVLTF. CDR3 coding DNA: TGTGCCAGCAGTGAGAGTCACCCTTCACCATTCTCTGGGGCCAACGTCCTGACTTTC.

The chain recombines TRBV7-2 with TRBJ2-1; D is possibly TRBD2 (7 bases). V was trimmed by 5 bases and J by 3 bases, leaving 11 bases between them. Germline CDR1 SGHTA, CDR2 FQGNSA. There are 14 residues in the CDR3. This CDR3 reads CASSHGGLYNEQFF. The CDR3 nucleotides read TGTGCCAGCAGCCACGGGGGGCTCTACAATGAGCAGTTCTTC.

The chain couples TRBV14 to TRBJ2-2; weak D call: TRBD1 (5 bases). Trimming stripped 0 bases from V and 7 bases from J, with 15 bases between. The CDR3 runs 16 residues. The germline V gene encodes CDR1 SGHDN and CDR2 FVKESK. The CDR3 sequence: CASSQDWSGPHGELFF. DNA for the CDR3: TGTGCCAGCAGCCAAGATTGGTCAGGGCCCCACGGGGAGCTGTTTTTT.

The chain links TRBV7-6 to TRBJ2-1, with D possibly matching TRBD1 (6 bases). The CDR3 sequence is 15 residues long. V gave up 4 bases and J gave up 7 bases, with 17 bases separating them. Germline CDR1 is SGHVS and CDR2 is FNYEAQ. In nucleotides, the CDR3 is TGTGCCAGCAGCTCCACGGGGACACTGTCGAATGAGCAGTTCTTC. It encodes CASSSTGTLSNEQFF.

Here the CDR3 DNA reads TGTGCCAGCAGTGATGGACAGCTGAACACTGAAGCTTTCTTT. Protein: CASSDGQLNTEAFF. This chain joins TRBV28 and TRBJ1-1; possible D gene TRBD1, 6 bases. This CDR3 has 14 amino acids. Trimming stripped 5 bases from V and 0 bases from J, with 10 bases between. CDR1 is MDHEN, CDR2 SYDVKM, per germline.

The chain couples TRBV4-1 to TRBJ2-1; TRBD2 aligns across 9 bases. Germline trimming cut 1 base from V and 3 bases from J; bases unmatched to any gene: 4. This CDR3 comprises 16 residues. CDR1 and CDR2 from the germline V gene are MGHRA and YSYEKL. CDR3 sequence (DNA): TGCGCCAGCAGCCAAGGTGCGGGGGGGGACTACAATGAGCAGTTCTTC. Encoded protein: CASSQGAGGDYNEQFF.

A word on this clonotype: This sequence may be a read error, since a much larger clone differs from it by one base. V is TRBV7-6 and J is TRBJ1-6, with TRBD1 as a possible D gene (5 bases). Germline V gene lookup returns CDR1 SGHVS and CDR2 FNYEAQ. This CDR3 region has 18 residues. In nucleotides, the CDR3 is TGTGCCAGCAGCCCCTCCCGGGCAGGGAGGATTGTTAATTCACCCCACCACTTT. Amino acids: CASSPSRAGRIVNSPHHF.

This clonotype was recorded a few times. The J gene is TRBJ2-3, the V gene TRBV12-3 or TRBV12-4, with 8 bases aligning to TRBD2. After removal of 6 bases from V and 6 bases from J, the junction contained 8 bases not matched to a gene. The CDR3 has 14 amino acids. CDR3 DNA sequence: TGTGCCAGCAGCGTAGCGGGACCCAGCGATACGCAGTATTTT. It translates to CASSVAGPSDTQYF.

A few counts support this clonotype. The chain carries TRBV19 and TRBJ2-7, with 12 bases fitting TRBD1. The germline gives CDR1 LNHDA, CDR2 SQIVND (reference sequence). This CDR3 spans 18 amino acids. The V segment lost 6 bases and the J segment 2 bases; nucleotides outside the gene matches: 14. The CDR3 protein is CASSSLYRDRGRTYEQYF. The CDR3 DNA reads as TGTGCCAGTAGCTCACTTTACCGGGACAGGGGGCGCACCTACGAGCAGTACTTC.

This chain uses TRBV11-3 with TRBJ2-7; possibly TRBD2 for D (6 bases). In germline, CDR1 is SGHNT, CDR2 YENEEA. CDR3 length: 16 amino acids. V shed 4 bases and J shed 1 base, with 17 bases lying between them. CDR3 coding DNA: TGTGCCAGCAGCTGGGCGGGGAACGGTGGTTCCTACGAGCAGTACTTC. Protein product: CASSWAGNGGSYEQYF.

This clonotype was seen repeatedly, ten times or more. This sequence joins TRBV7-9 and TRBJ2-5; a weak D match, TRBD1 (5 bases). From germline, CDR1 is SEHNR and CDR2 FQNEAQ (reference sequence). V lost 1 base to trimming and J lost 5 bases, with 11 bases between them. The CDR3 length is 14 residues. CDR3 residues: CASSLGWGGETQYF. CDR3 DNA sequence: TGTGCCAGCAGCTTAGGATGGGGCGGCGAGACCCAGTACTTC.